This T cell receptor beta chain was observed in a study of T-cell reconstitution after alpha-beta-depleted transplantation in children. The study's findings and limits: Several hundred expanded graft clones reportedly were the source of alpha-beta T cells about two months after transplant. A year post-transplant, T-cell counts and diversity derived mostly from newly produced T cells. The origin of high day-60 TCRbeta diversity in some patients lay in surviving recipient T cells and thymic progenitors.

This CDR3 is built from 12 residues. CDR1 and CDR2 from the germline V gene are MDHEN and SYDVKM. As for this clonotype: The antigen remains unidentified. This may be a read error, as it is one base from a much larger clone.

The TCRbeta library incorporated unique molecular identifiers. From the PCR reads, TCRdb called clonotypes with MiXCR, one entry per CDR3 protein. Of fewer than 350,000 distinct CDR3 sequences in the sample, about a tenth were seen once. The receptor's source is a boy in the first two years of life with acute myeloid leukemia, due to receive a stem cell transplant. This sample comprised PBMCs, obtained before TCRalphabeta/CD19-depleted stem cell transplant. The J gene is TRBJ2-7, the V gene TRBV28; D not certain. The DNA for the CDR3 is TGTGTCAGCAGTTCAGCAAACTACGAGCAGTACTTC. Amino acids: CVSSSANYEQYF.